Here is one T cell receptor beta chain with its context. Its antigen is undetermined. This entry belongs to a study of blood T cells in healthy people across ages. A J-beta primer mix and a sample-barcoded 5' primer were used in a second PCR of about 6 to 12 cycles. TCRdb re-called the 5' RACE reads through MiXCR, storing one row per CDR3 protein. The table includes just under 900,000 distinct CDR3 sequences, about 30% detected once. CDR3 length: 16 amino acids. Germline CDR1 is MNHEY and CDR2 is SVGAGI. V lost 0 bases and J lost 1; bases outside the gene matches: 0. Study-level results: It was the long-lived donors that had more naive CD4+ cells and higher diversity than aged donors.

The sample taken for sequencing was blood. This clonotype was obtained from a woman aged 80 or over in good health. The chain recombines TRBV6-5 with TRBJ1-6, with TRBD1 matching 7 bases. The CDR3 bases are TGTGCCAGCAGTTACTCGGGACAGTCCTATAATTCACCCCTCCACTTT. It is translated as CASSYSGQSYNSPLHF.